These 26 T cell receptor beta chains share one sample of origin, sequenced in a study of T cell repertoires in cytomegalovirus infection. These TCRs are of unknown antigen specificity. In TCRdb, the reads were re-called with MiXCR into one record per CDR3 protein. The repertoire has about half a million distinct CDR3 sequences, more than 30% of them found once; the top ten carry 17%. Sequenced material: cultured PBMCs, taken from culture after CMV antigen stimulation. The receptors come from a human donor in good health (CMV status not recorded). Some clones in this sample may be carry-over from other donors' samples.

The chain couples TRBV7-2 to TRBJ1-5, with 9 bases matching TRBD1. The germline gives CDR1 SGHTA, CDR2 FQGNSA. V shed 2 bases and J 6 bases; nucleotides not matched to a gene: 5. CDR3 length: 15 residues. The CDR3 region is CASSLLTGGGQPQHF. CDR3 in DNA: TGTGCCAGCAGCTTACTAACAGGGGGCGGTCAGCCCCAGCATTTT.

This clonotype showed up just once. The chain links TRBV7-2 to TRBJ2-7; D may match TRBD1 or TRBD2 (6 bases each). Trimming took off 5 bases at V and 7 bases at J, with 27 bases between the two ends. The germline CDR1 and CDR2 sequences are SGHTA and FQGNSA. This CDR3 comprises 17 residues. CDR3 in DNA: TGTGCCAGCAGCCCCCAGAGCATCGTAGGGGGAGGCCTTGAGCAGTACGTC. It codes for CASSPQSIVGGGLEQYV.

This clonotype has a handful of counts. The gene calls are TRBV7-2 and TRBJ2-3; D gene unclear. The V gene lost 1 base and the J gene lost 3 bases, with 11 bases spanning the gap. CDR1 is SGHTA, CDR2 FQGNSA, per germline. This CDR3 is built from 15 residues. Here the CDR3 DNA reads TGTGCCAGCAGCTTAGGTCGTTTGGGGACAGATACGCAGTATTTT. It translates to CASSLGRLGTDTQYF. The full variable domain, rest sourced from reference TRBV7-2 and TRBJ2-3, is GAGVSQSPSNKVTEKGKDVELRCDPISGHTALYWYRQSLGQGLEFLIYFQGNSAPDKSGLPSDRFSAERTGGSVSTLTIQRTQQEDSAVYLCASSLGRLGTDTQYFGPGTRLTVL.

The gene calls are TRBV15 and TRBJ2-2; the D gene could be TRBD1 or TRBD2 (7 bases each). Trimming took off 7 bases at V and 8 bases at J, with 11 bases between the two ends. The germline V gene has CDR1 LNHNV and CDR2 YYDKDF (reference sequence). The CDR3 length is 12 residues. CDR3 DNA sequence: TGTGCCACCACCAGGGGGGGGGGGGAGCTGTTTTTT. Amino acid sequence: CATTRGGGELFF. Full variable domain (rest looked up from reference TRBV15 and TRBJ2-2): DAMVIQNPRYQVTQFGKPVTLSCSQTLNHNVMYWYQQKSSQAPKLLFHYYDKDFNNEADTPDNFQSRRPNTSFCFLDIRSPGLGDTAMYLCATTRGGGELFFGEGSRLTVL.

The chain has TRBV7-9 and TRBJ1-4; D is uncertain. The CDR3 sequence is 12 residues long. Trimming stripped 3 bases from V and 5 bases from J, with 4 bases between. Germline V CDR1 and CDR2: SEHNR, FQNEAQ (reference sequence). In DNA form, the CDR3 reads TGTGCCAGCAGCTTTCGCAATGAAAAACTGTTTTTT. This gives the protein CASSFRNEKLFF.

CDR3: CASMSPRGNTEAFF. CDR3 sequence (DNA): TGTGCCAGTATGAGCCCCAGGGGGAACACTGAAGCTTTCTTT. The V call is TRBV19, the J call TRBJ1-1; the D gene is possibly TRBD1 (6 bases). Germline assignment: CDR1 LNHDA and CDR2 SQIVND (reference sequence). This CDR3 has 14 residues. With 7 bases removed from V and 1 base from J, the gap between germline ends came to 13 bases.

The rearrangement joins TRBV7-2 to TRBJ2-2; D is undetermined. This CDR3 comprises 15 residues. The V gene lost 5 bases and the J gene lost 3 bases, with 13 bases spanning the gap. Germline loops: CDR1 SGHTA, CDR2 FQGNSA. CDR3 region: CASSPSSHYTGELFF. The DNA of the CDR3 is TGTGCCAGCAGCCCCAGCAGTCACTACACCGGGGAGCTGTTTTTT.

This sequence joins TRBV7-3 and TRBJ2-3, with D perhaps matching TRBD1 (6 bases). The CDR3 is 13 amino acids. Germline loops: CDR1 SGHTA, CDR2 FQGTGA. The V end was cut by 2 bases, the J end by 13 bases, with 16 bases between. The CDR3 is CASSLGADSMKYF. In nucleotides, the CDR3 is TGTGCCAGCAGCTTAGGGGCGGACAGTATGAAGTATTTT.

This chain links TRBV6-6 with TRBJ1-1; D might be TRBD1 (6 bases). Germline V gene data show CDR1 as MNHNY and CDR2 as SVGAGI (reference sequence). CDR3 length equals 15 residues. Trimming removed 7 bases at V and 1 base at J, with 16 bases between. The CDR3, as DNA: TGTGCCAGCACCAACCGGGGGCTCTCGAACACTGAAGCTTTCTTT. Translation gives CASTNRGLSNTEAFF.

The chain has TRBV20-1 and TRBJ1-1, with D possibly being TRBD1 (5 bases). The CDR3 has 14 residues. From germline, CDR1 is DFQATT and CDR2 SNEGSKA (reference sequence). The germline V and J ends were trimmed by 1 base and 8 bases, with 17 bases remaining between them. CDR3 sequence (DNA): TGCAGTGCTAGAGTTCCCACCGGGGCCGGGGAAGCTTTCTTT. Translating it yields CSARVPTGAGEAFF.

The sample holds many counts of this clonotype. The chain employs TRBV7-2 and TRBJ2-1; TRBD1 matches 9 bases. CDR1 SGHTA and CDR2 FQGNSA come from the germline V gene. The CDR3 sequence is 15 residues long. J gave up 10 bases and V 1 base, and 8 bases lay outside the gene matches. Here the CDR3 DNA reads TGTGCCAGCAGCTTAGGTGGGACAGGGACGAGAGAGCAGTTCTTC. Residues: CASSLGGTGTREQFF.

This clonotype came up a few times. The V and J genes are TRBV7-2 and TRBJ2-7; D not certain. Germline CDR1 is SGHTA and CDR2 is FQGNSA. The CDR3 is 13 residues long. Trimming cost V 3 bases and J 1 base, with 7 bases left between them. CDR3: CASSFRFSYEQYF. DNA for the CDR3: TGTGCCAGCAGCTTCAGGTTTTCCTACGAGCAGTACTTC.

This clonotype has a handful of counts. The chain carries TRBV6-1 and TRBJ2-7, with 8 bases aligning to TRBD1. The J segment lost 2 bases and the V segment lost 1 base, leaving 4 bases of the junction unmatched. Germline values: CDR1 MNHNS, CDR2 SASEGT. This CDR3 is built from 15 residues. CDR3 amino acids: CASSEEDRVTYEQYF. The CDR3 nucleotides are TGTGCCAGCAGTGAAGAGGACAGGGTGACCTACGAGCAGTACTTC.

A note on this clonotype: The junction departs from the called germline gene at one end, perhaps through a read error. The rearrangement uses TRBV2 and TRBJ1-5; D may be TRBD1 (5 bases). Per the germline V gene, CDR1 is SNHLY and CDR2 is FYNNEI. The CDR3 runs to 14 residues. The CDR3: CASTRVPLNQTQHF. The CDR3 nucleotides are TGTGCCAGCACCAGGGTGCCCCTCAATCAGACCCAGCATTTT. Full variable domain (missing parts from reference TRBV2 and TRBJ1-5): EPEVTQTPSHQVTQMGQEVILRCVPISNHLYFYWYRQILGQKVEFLVSFYNNEISEKSEIFDDQFSVERPDGSNFTLKIRSTKLEDSAMYFCASTRVPLNQTQHFGDGTRLSIL.

This clonotype was seen repeatedly, ten times or more. The chain is built from TRBV27 and TRBJ1-3, with 10 bases that match TRBD1. The J segment lost 2 bases and the V segment lost 4 bases, leaving 2 bases of the junction unmatched. The CDR3 contains 15 residues. Germline values: CDR1 MNHEY, CDR2 SMNVEV (reference sequence). CDR3 sequence: CASSYGTGAGNTIYF. CDR3 DNA: TGTGCCAGCAGTTATGGGACAGGGGCTGGAAACACCATATATTTT.

The rearrangement uses TRBV5-1 and TRBJ1-6, with a tentative D call TRBD1 (6 bases). Germline CDR1 is SGHRS and CDR2 is YFSETQ. CDR3 size: 16 residues. Between the trimmed V and J ends, which lost 3 bases and 5 bases, there was a span of 15 bases. DNA of the CDR3: TGCGCCAGCAGCTCAGCGCCAGGGGCAAATAATTCACCCCTCCACTTT. This codes for CASSSAPGANNSPLHF.

The V and J genes are TRBV12-3 or TRBV12-4 and TRBJ2-2, with D perhaps matching TRBD1 (6 bases). CDR3 length: 15 amino acids. Trimming removed 3 bases from V and 0 bases from J, with 8 bases in between. Here the CDR3 DNA reads TGTGCCAGCAGTTTGGGACATTCGAACACCGGGGAGCTGTTTTTT. This codes for CASSLGHSNTGELFF.

This clonotype showed up just a few times. J is TRBJ2-2 and V is TRBV6-2 or TRBV6-3; no definite D call. The V and J ends lost 1 base and 5 bases respectively, with 8 bases between them. The CDR3 is 14 amino acids. Germline assignment: CDR1 MNHEY and CDR2 SVGEGT. CDR3 sequence (DNA): TGTGCCAGCAGTTACTTGCGCTTTACCGGGGAGCTGTTTTTT. It codes for CASSYLRFTGELFF.

This clonotype occurred a few times. This chain joins TRBV20-1 and TRBJ2-5; weak D call: TRBD2 (6 bases). CDR1 DFQATT and CDR2 SNEGSKA come from the germline V gene (reference sequence). CDR3 length: 15 residues. V was cut by 1 base and J by 7 bases, with 19 bases left in between. DNA for the CDR3: TGCAGTGCTAGAGTTTCGGGGGTGAGCGAGGTGACCCAGTACTTC. Translating gives CSARVSGVSEVTQYF.

This clonotype occurred many times. The chain combines TRBV6-2 or TRBV6-3 with TRBJ2-1; 10 bases match TRBD2. The V gene's germline CDR1 is MNHEY and CDR2 SVGEGT. The ends lost 7 bases at V and 4 bases at J; junction bases unmatched: 13. The CDR3 loop spans 17 amino acids. The CDR3 is CASKGDGSGRTYNEQFF. CDR3 nucleotide sequence: TGTGCCAGCAAGGGGGACGGTAGCGGGAGGACATACAATGAGCAGTTCTTC.

This clonotype was seen many times. The chain couples TRBV28 to TRBJ1-2, with 7 bases matching TRBD1. CDR1 MDHEN and CDR2 SYDVKM come from the germline V gene. The CDR3 contains 17 residues. V lost 6 bases to trimming and J lost 0 bases; unmatched junction nucleotides: 13. The CDR3 region has the DNA TGTGCCAGCAGGAAATTCCGGGACAGTCCTACTAACTATGGCTACACCTTC. This codes for CASRKFRDSPTNYGYTF.

The chain recombines TRBV7-6 with TRBJ1-4, with D possibly being TRBD1 (6 bases). Between the trimmed V and J ends, which lost 3 bases and 8 bases, there was a span of 19 bases. The germline CDR1 and CDR2 sequences are SGHVS and FNYEAQ. This CDR3 comprises 16 residues. The CDR3 here is CASSFGTQGRREKLFF. CDR3 DNA sequence: TGTGCCAGCAGCTTCGGGACCCAGGGGCGCCGGGAAAAACTGTTTTTT.

The chain carries TRBV7-9 and TRBJ2-7; D uncertain. The CDR3 runs 16 residues. Trimming shortened V by 1 base and J by 2 bases, and 15 bases separated the two germline ends. Germline loops: CDR1 SEHNR, CDR2 FQNEAQ (reference sequence). CDR3 amino acids: CASSLVNLDGAYEQYF. In DNA, the CDR3 is TGTGCCAGCAGCTTAGTTAATTTGGACGGCGCCTACGAGCAGTACTTC.

This clonotype was seen once. V usage is TRBV29-1 and J usage is TRBJ1-2; 8 bases map to TRBD1. Per the germline V gene, CDR1 is SQVTM and CDR2 is ANQGSEA. J gave up 4 bases and V 5 bases, and 6 bases lay outside the gene matches. There are 13 residues in the CDR3. CDR3 DNA sequence: TGCAGCGTTCCACTCGACAGGGGCTATGGCTACACCTTC. Translating gives CSVPLDRGYGYTF.

In its sample, this clonotype was seen a few times. DNA of the CDR3: TGTGCCAGCAGTTCCGTGAAGGGGGGCAATCAGCCCCAGCATTTT. Its translation: CASSSVKGGNQPQHF. The gene calls are TRBV12-3 or TRBV12-4 and TRBJ1-5; D is possibly TRBD1 (6 bases). The CDR3 is made up of 15 amino acids. V lost 4 bases and J 2 bases, leaving 12 bases between the germline ends.

The CDR3 nucleotides read TGCGCCAGCAGCCAAGGAGGGAGGGCCTACGAGCAGTACTTC. Translating gives CASSQGGRAYEQYF. The gene calls are TRBV4-1 and TRBJ2-7; 7 bases match TRBD2. CDR1 and CDR2 from the germline V gene are MGHRA and YSYEKL. There are 14 residues in the CDR3. V dropped 1 base and J dropped 2; count of bases not matched to a gene: 2.